This TCR beta chain originates from a study of T cell responses to AZD1222 COVID-19 vaccine. Whole-study results and caveats: Nearly half of spike-specific TCRs reportedly target variant regions that are unmutated in the B.1.351 and B.1.1.7 variants. Elevations in Spike-specific TCR breadth and depth followed administration of two AZD1222 doses. Repertoires were obtained solely post-peak T cell response. Donors were largely white British and mainly female; clonal diversity was possibly underestimated.

The ends were cut back, 1 base at V and 6 bases at J, with 9 bases in the middle. The germline CDR1 and CDR2 sequences are SGHVS and FNYEAQ. This CDR3 contains 13 residues. In its sample, this clone was seen once. The antigen is undetermined. TCRdb's table, derived via immunoSEQ multiplex PCR, lists solely in-frame clones and lacks some. The sample gives 95,000 or so clones, about 88% of which show up once; about 3.9% is in the top ten. This receptor was taken from an adult in good health. Sequences were derived from peripheral blood, sampled on day 0 of AZD1222 vaccination. This chain connects TRBV7-6 to TRBJ1-2; D uncertain. The CDR3 DNA follows: TGTGCCAGCAGCTTAGGGTCAGGACATGGCTACACCTTC. Its protein is CASSLGSGHGYTF.